This T cell receptor (beta chain) came from a study of T-cell memory formation after mild COVID-19. Study context: TCR clustering was largely donor specific.

The germline gives CDR1 SGHVS, CDR2 FNYEAQ. Deletions cut 1 base from V and 1 base from J, with 17 bases between. The CDR3 loop spans 17 amino acids. TCRdb reprocessed the 5' RACE reads with MiXCR, giving one entry per CDR3 protein. The repertoire includes roughly 300,000 distinct CDR3 sequences, about an eighth of them detected once, and about 20% sits in the top ten. V and J are TRBV7-6 and TRBJ2-7, with D maybe TRBD1 (6 bases). This receptor was obtained from a young man who had mild COVID-19 (a few samples of this study predate the infection). Cell type and time point are not known. The sequencing sample was made of PBMCs or a T cell subset sorted from them (not recorded which). The CDR3 DNA follows: TGTGCCAGCAGCTTAGTGGGCAGACAGGCAGTTTCCTACGAGCAGTACTTC. It is translated as CASSLVGRQAVSYEQYF.